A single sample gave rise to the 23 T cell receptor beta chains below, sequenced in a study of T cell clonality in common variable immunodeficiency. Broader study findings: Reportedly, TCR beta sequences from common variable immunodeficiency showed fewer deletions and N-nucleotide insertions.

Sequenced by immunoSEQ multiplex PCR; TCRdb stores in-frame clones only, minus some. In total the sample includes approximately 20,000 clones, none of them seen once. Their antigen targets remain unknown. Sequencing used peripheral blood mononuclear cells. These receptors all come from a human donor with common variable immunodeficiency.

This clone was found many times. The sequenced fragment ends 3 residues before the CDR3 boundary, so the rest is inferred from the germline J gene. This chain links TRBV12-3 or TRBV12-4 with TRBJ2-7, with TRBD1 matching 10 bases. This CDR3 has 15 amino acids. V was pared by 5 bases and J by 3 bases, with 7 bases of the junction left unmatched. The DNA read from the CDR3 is TGTGCCAGCAGTGCCCGACAGGGGGCGGGCTACGAG. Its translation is CASSARQGAGYE. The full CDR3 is CASSARQGAGYEQYF.

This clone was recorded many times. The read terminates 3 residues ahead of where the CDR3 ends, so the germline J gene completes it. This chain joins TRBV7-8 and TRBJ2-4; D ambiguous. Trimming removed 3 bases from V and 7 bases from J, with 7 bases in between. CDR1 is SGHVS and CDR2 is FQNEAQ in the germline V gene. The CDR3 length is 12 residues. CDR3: CASSFSRNIQYF. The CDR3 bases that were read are TGTGCCAGCAGCTTTTCCAGGAACATT.

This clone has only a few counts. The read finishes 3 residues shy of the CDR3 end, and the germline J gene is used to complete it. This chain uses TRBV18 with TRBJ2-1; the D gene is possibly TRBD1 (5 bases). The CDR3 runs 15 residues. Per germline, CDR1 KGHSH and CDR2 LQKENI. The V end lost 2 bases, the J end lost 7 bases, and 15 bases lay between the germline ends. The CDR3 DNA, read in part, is TGTGCCAGCTCACCAAAAGTAGGGCCAGGGAATGAG. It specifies CASSPKVGPGNE. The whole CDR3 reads CASSPKVGPGNEQFF.

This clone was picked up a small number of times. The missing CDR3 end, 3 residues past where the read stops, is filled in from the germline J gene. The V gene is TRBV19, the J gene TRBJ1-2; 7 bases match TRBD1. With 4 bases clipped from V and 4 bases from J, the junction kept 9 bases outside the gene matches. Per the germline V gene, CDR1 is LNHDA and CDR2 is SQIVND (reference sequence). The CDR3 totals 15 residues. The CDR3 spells CASSTTGTGIYGYTF. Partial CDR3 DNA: TGTGCCAGTAGTACGACAGGGACCGGGATCTATGGC.

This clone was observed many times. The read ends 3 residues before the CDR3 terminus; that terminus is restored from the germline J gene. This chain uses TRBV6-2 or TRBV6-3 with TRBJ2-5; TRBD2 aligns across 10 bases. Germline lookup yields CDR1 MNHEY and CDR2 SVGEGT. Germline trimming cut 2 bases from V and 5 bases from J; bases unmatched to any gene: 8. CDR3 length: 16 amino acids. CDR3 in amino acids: CASSYRASGSWETQYF. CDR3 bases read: TGTGCCAGCAGTTACCGGGCTAGCGGGAGTTGGGAGACC.

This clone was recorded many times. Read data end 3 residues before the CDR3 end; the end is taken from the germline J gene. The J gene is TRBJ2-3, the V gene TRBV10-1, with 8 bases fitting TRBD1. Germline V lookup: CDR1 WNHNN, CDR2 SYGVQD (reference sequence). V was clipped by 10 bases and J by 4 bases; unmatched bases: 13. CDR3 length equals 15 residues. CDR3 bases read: TGCGCCACTCGAGAGACCACAGGGGGTTCAGATACG. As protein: CATRETTGGSDT. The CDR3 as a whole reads CATRETTGGSDTQYF.

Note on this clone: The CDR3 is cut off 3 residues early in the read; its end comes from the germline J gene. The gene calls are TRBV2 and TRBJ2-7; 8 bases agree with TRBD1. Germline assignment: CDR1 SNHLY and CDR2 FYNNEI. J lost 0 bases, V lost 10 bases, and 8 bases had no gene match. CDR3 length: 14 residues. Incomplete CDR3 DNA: TGTGCCACCGCGACAGGGGTCAGCTCCTACGAG. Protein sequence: CATATGVSSYE. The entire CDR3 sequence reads CATATGVSSYEQYF.

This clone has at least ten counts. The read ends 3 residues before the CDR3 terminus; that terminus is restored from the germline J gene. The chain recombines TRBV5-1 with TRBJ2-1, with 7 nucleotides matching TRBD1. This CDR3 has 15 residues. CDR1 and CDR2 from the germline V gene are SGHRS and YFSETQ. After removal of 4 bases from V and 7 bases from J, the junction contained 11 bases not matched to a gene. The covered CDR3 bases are TGCGCCAGCAGCGCTCTGACAGGGAAAGGGAATGAG. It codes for CASSALTGKGNE. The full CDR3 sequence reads CASSALTGKGNEQFF.

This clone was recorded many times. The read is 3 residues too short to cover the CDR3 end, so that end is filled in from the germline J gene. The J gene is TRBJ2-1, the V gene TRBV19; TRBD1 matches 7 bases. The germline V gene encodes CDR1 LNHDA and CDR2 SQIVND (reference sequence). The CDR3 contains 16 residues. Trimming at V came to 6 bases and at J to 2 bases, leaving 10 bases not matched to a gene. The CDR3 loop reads CASRPTLTGAYNEQFF. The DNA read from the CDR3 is TGTGCCAGTAGGCCGACCCTTACAGGGGCCTACAATGAG.

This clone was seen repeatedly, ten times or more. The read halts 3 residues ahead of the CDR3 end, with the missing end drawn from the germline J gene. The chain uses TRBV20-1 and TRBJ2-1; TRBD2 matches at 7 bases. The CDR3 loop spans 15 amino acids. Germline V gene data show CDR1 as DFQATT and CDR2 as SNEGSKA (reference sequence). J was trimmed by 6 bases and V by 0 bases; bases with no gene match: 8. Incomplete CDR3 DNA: TGCAGTGCTAGAGACCCTAGCGGTGTTAGCAATGAG. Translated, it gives CSARDPSGVSNE. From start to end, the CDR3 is CSARDPSGVSNEQFF.

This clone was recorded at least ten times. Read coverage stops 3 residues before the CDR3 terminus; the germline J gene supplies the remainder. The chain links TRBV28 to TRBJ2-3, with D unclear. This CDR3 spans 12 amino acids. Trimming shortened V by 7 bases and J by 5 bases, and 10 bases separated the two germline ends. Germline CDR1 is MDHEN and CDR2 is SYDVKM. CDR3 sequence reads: CASTSTEDTQYF. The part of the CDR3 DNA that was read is TGTGCCAGCACCTCGACTGAAGATACG.

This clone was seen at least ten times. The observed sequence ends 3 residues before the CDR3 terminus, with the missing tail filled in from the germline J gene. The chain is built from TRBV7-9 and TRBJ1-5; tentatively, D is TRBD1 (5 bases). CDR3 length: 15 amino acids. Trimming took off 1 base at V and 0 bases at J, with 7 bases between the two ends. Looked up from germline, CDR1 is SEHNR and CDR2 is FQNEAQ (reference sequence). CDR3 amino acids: CASSLVGLSNQPQHF. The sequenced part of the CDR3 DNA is TGTGCCAGCAGCTTAGTGGGACTTAGCAATCAGCCC.

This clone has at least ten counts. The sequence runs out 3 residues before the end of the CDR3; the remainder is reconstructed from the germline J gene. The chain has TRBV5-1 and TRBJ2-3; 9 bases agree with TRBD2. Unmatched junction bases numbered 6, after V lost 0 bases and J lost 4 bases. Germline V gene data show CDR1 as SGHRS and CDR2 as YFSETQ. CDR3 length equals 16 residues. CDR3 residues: CASSLGLADWADTQYF. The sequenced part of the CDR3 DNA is TGCGCCAGCAGCTTGGGACTAGCGGACTGGGCAGATACG.

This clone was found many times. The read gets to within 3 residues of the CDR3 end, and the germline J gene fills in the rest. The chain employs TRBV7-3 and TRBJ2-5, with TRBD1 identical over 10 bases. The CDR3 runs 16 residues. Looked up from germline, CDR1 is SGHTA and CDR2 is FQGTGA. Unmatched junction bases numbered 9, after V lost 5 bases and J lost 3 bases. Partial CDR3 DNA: TGTGCCAGCAGCCGTGGGACAGGGGCCAAAGAAGAGACC. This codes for CASSRGTGAKEET. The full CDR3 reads CASSRGTGAKEETQYF.

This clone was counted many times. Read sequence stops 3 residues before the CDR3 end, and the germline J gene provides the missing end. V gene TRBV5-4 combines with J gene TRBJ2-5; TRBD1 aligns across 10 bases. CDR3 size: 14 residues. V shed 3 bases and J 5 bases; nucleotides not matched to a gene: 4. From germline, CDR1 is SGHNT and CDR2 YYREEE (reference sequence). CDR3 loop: CASSSGQGVETQYF. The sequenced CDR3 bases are TGTGCCAGCAGCTCTGGACAGGGGGTGGAGACC.

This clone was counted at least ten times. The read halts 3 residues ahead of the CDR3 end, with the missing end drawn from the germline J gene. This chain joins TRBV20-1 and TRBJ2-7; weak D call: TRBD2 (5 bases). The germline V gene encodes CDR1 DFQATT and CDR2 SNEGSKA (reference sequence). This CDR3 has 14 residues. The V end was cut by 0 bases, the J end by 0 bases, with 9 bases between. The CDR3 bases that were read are TGCAGTGCTAGAGATGAGGGCCACTCCTACGAG. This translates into CSARDEGHSYE. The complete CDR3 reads CSARDEGHSYEQYF.

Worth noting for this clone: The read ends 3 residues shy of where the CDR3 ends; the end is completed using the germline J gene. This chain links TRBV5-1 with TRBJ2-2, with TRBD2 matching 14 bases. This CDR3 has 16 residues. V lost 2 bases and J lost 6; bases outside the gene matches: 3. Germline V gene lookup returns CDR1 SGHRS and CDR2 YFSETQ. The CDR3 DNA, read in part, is TGCGCCAGCAGCTTTCGACTAGCGGGAGGGCCCGGGGAG. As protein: CASSFRLAGGPGE. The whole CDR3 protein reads CASSFRLAGGPGELFF.

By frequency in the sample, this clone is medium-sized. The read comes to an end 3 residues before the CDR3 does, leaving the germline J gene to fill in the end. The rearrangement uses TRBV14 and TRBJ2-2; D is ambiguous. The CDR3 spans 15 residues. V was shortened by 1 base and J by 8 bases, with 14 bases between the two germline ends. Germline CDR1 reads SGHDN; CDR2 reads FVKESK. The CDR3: CASSQGAGRAGELFF. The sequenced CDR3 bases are TGTGCCAGCAGCCAAGGCGCAGGAAGGGCGGGGGAG.

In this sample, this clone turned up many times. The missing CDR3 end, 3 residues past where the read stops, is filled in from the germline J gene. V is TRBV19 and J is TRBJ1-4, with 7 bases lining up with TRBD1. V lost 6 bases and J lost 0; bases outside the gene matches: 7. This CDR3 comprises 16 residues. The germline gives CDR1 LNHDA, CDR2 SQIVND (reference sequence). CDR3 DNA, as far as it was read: TGTGCCAGTAGAAACAGGGGACTCACAACTAATGAAAAA. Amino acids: CASRNRGLTTNEK. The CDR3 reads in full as CASRNRGLTTNEKLFF.

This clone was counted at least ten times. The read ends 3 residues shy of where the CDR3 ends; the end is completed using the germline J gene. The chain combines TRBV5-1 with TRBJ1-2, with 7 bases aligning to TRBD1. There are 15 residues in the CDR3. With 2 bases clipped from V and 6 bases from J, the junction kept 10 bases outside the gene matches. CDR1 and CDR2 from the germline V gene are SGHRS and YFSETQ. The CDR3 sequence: CASSFETGLLDGYTF. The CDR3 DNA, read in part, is TGCGCCAGCAGCTTCGAGACAGGGCTTCTGGATGGC. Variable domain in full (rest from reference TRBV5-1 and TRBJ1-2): KAGVTQTPRYLIKTRGQQVTLSCSPISGHRSVSWYQQTPGQGLQFLFEYFSETQRNKGNFPGRFSGRQFSNSRSEMNVSTLELGDSALYLCASSFETGLLDGYTFGSGTRLTVV.

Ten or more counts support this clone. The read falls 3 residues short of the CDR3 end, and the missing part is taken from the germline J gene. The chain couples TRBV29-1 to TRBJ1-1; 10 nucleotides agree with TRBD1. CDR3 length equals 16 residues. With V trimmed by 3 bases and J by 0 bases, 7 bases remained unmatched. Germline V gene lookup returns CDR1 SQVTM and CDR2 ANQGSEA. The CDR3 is CSVEGDRGLVNTEAFF. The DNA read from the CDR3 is TGCAGCGTTGAGGGAGACAGGGGGCTCGTGAACACTGAA.

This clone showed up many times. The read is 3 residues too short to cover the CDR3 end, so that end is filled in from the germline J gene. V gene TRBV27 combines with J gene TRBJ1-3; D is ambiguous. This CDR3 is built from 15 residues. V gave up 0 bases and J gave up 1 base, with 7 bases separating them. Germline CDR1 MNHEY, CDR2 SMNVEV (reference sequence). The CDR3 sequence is CASSLSGSSGNTIYF. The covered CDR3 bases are TGTGCCAGCAGTTTATCTGGCTCTTCTGGAAACACC.

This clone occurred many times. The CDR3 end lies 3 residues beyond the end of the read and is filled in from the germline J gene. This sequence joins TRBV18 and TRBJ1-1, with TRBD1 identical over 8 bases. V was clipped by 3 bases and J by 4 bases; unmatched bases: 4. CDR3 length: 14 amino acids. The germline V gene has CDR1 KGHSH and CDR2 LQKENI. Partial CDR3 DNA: TGTGCCAGCTCACCGCGACAGGGGACCACTGAA. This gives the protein CASSPRQGTTE. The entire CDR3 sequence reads CASSPRQGTTEAFF.